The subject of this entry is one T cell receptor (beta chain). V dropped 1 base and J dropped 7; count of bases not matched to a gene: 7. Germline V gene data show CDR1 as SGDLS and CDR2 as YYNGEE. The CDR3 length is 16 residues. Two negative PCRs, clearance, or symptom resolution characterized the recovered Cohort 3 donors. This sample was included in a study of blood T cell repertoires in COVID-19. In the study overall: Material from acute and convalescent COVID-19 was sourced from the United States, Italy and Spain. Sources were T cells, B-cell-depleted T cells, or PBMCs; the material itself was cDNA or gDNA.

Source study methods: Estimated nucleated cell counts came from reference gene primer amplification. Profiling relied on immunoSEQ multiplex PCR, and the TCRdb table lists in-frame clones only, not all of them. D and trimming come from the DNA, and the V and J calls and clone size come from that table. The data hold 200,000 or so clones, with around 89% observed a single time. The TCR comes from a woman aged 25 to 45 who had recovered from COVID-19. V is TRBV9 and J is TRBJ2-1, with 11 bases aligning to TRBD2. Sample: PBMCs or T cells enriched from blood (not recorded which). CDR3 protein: CASSVSSGGAGNEQFF. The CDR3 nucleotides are TGTGCCAGCAGCGTAAGTAGCGGGGGGGCCGGAAATGAGCAGTTCTTC.